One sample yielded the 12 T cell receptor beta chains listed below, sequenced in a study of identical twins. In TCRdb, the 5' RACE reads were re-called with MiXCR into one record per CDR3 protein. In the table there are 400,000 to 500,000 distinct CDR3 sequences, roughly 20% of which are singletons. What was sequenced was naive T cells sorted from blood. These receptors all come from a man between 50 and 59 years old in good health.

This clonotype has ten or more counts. The CDR3 loop reads CASSSRDGGYNEQFF. DNA of the CDR3: TGCGCCAGCAGCTCCCGGGACGGGGGATACAATGAGCAGTTCTTC. This chain joins TRBV5-1 and TRBJ2-1; D might be TRBD2 (6 bases). Trimming removed 3 bases at V and 4 bases at J, with 14 bases between. CDR1 and CDR2 from the germline V gene are SGHRS and YFSETQ. CDR3 length equals 15 residues.

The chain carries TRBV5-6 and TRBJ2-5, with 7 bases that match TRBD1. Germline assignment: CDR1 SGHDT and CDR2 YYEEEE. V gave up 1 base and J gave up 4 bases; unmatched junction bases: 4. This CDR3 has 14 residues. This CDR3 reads CASSLLAGGETQYF. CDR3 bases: TGTGCCAGCAGCTTGCTAGCAGGGGGAGAGACCCAGTACTTC. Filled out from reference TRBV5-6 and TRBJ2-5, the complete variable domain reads DAGVTQSPTHLIKTRGQQVTLRCSPKSGHDTVSWYQQALGQGPQFIFQYYEEEERQRGNFPDRFSGHQFPNYSSELNVNALLLGDSALYLCASSLLAGGETQYFGPGTRLLVL.

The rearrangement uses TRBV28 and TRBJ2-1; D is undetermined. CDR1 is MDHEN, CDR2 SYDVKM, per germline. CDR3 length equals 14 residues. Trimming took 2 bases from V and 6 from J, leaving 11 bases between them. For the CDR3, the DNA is TGTGCCAGCAGTTTAATGTCTTACGCCAATGAGCAGTTCTTC. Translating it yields CASSLMSYANEQFF.

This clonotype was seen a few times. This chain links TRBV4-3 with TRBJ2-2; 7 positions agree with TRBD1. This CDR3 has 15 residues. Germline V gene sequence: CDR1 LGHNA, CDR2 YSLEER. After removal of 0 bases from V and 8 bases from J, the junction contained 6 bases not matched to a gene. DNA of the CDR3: TGCGCCAGCAGCCAAGAACACAGGGGCATTGGGGAGCTGTTTTTT. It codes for CASSQEHRGIGELFF.

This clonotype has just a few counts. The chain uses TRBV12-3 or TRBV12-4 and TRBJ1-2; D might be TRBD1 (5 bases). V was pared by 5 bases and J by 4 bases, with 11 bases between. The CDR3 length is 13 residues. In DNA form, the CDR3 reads TGTGCCAGCAGTCCGACAGAGACCTATGGCTACACCTTC. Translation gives CASSPTETYGYTF.

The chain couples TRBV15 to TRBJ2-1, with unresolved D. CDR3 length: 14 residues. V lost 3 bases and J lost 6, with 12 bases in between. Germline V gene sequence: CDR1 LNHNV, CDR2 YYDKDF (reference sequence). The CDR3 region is CATSSDLSVNEQFF. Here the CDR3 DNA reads TGTGCCACCAGCAGTGATCTCTCCGTCAATGAGCAGTTCTTC.

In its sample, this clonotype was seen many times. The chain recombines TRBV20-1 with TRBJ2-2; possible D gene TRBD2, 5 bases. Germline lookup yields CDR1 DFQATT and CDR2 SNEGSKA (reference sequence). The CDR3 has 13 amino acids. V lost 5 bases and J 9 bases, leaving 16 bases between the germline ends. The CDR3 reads CSAQLGGSRELFF. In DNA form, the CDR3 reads TGCAGTGCTCAGCTAGGAGGTTCCAGGGAGCTGTTTTTT.

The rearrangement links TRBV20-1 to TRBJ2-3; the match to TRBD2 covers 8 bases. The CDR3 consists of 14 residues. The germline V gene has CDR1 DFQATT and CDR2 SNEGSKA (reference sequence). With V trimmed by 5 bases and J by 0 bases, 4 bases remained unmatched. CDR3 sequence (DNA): TGCAGTGCTGGACGGGGGGGAAGCACAGATACGCAGTATTTT. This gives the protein CSAGRGGSTDTQYF.

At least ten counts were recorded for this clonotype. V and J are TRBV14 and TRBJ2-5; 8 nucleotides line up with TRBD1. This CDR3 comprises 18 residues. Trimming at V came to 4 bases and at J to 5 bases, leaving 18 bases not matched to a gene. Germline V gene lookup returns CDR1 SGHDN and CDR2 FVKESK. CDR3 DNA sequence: TGTGCCAGCAGCCTACGTCCCGGGACAGGACGGAGGGGTGAGACCCAGTACTTC. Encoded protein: CASSLRPGTGRRGETQYF.

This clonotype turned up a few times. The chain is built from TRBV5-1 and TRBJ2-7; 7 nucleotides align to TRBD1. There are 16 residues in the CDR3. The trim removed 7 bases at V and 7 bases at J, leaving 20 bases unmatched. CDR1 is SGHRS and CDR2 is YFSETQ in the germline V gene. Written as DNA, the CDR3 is TGCGCCAGCGAGGGTAGGGGGCCGGGGTCTTCATTTGAGCAGTACTTC. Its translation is CASEGRGPGSSFEQYF.

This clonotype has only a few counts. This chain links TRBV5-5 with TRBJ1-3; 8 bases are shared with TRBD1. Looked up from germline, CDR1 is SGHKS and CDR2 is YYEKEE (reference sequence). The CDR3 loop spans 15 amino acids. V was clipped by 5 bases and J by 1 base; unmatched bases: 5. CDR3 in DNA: TGTGCCAGCAGTTTCACAGGGGGTTCTGGAAACACCATATATTTT. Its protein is CASSFTGGSGNTIYF.

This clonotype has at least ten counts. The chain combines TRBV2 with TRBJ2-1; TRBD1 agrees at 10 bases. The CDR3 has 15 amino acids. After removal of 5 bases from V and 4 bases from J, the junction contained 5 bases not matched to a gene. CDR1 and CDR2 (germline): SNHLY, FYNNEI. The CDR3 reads CASSFQGQGYNEQFF. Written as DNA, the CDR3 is TGTGCCAGCAGTTTCCAGGGACAGGGGTACAATGAGCAGTTCTTC. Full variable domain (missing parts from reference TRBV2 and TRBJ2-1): EPEVTQTPSHQVTQMGQEVILRCVPISNHLYFYWYRQILGQKVEFLVSFYNNEISEKSEIFDDQFSVERPDGSNFTLKIRSTKLEDSAMYFCASSFQGQGYNEQFFGPGTRLTVL.